This T cell receptor (beta chain) is from a study of beta chain features in type 1 diabetes. Regarding the study as a whole: It was not settled here whether HLA type affects TCRB rearrangement. Shortening that was moderate but significant affected the TCRB CDR3s of Type 1 diabetes patients in all four CD4+ subsets.

For this clone: Its antigen is not known.

It was one heparinised blood draw, averaging roughly 0.11 L, that each donor gave. CDR3 length equals 14 residues. V was trimmed by 0 bases and J by 0 bases, leaving 2 bases between them. CDR1 and CDR2 from the germline V gene are LGHNT and FRNRAP. Since all of the isolated RNA was reverse transcribed, expressed TCRB transcripts were what got sequenced. Only in-frame clones appear in the TCRdb table, and some are missing; sequencing was by immunoSEQ multiplex PCR. The repertoire holds roughly 290,000 clones, with 8% as singletons. The receptor was derived from a young woman in good health. Sequenced material: central memory CD4+ T cells from blood. The chain couples TRBV12-5 to TRBJ2-2, with D uncertain. The CDR3 here is CASGLVTNTGELFF. Written as DNA, the CDR3 is TGTGCTAGTGGTTTGGTCACGAACACCGGGGAGCTGTTTTTT.